This is a list of T cell receptor beta chains from one sample in a study of blood T cell repertoires in COVID-19. Repertoires were generated with immunoSEQ multiplex PCR, while TCRdb's copy carries only in-frame clones and drops some. The sample has fewer than 300,000 clones; 80% to 85% are singletons. Sequencing was done on a sample of PBMCs or T cells enriched from blood (not recorded which). Every receptor here comes from a middle-aged man who had been exposed to COVID-19. Each CDR3 is given with its conserved first and last residue. A D gene is named only where the DNA matches it firmly. Where a row states a size, it is once, few, many or the class of an expanded clone; other rows omit it.

V gene: TRBV19
clone size: .
D gene: .
J gene: TRBJ1-2
CDR3 DNA: TGTGCCAGTAGGGAACAGGGCTATGGCTACACCTTC
CDR3 protein: CASREQGYGYTF

V gene: TRBV5-1
clone size: .
D gene: .
J gene: TRBJ1-1
CDR3 DNA: TGCGCCAGCAGGACGGGGTCGAACACTGAAGCTTTCTTT
CDR3 protein: CASRTGSNTEAFF

V gene: TRBV3-1/TRBV3-2
clone size: .
D gene: .
J gene: TRBJ2-1
CDR3 DNA: TGTGCCAGCAGCCAAGCCCCACCGTCCTCTATCTACAATGAGCAGTTCTTC
CDR3 protein: CASSQAPPSSIYNEQFF

V gene: TRBV24-1
clone size: .
D gene: TRBD2
J gene: TRBJ2-5
CDR3 DNA: TGTGCCACCAGTGATCCCCCGGGGGGGTCTGAGGGCCAGTACTTC
CDR3 protein: CATSDPPGGSEGQYF

V gene: TRBV5-4
clone size: .
D gene: .
J gene: TRBJ2-1
CDR3 DNA: TGTGCCAGCAGCTTAGGTGGGAGCGGAAGTTCCTACAATGAGCAGTTCTTC
CDR3 protein: CASSLGGSGSSYNEQFF

V gene: TRBV3-1/TRBV3-2
clone size: .
D gene: .
J gene: TRBJ1-1
CDR3 DNA: TGTGCCAGCAGCCAAACGGGGTTTGTGAGGACTGAAGCTTTCTTT
CDR3 protein: CASSQTGFVRTEAFF

V gene: TRBV4-2
clone size: .
D gene: TRBD1
J gene: TRBJ1-3
CDR3 DNA: TGTGCCAGCAGCCAAGGGGACAGTCCAACTGGAAACACCATATATTTT
CDR3 protein: CASSQGDSPTGNTIYF

V gene: TRBV9
clone size: few
D gene: .
J gene: TRBJ1-3
CDR3 DNA: TGTGCCAGCAGGGAATCAGGGCCCGGAAACACCATATATTTT
CDR3 protein: CASRESGPGNTIYF

V gene: TRBV24-1
clone size: once
D gene: TRBD2
J gene: TRBJ2-1
CDR3 DNA: TGTGCCACTCGAGCGGGAGGGGATAATGAGCAGTTCTTC
CDR3 protein: CATRAGGDNEQFF

V gene: TRBV30
clone size: .
D gene: .
J gene: TRBJ2-3
CDR3 DNA: TGTGCCTGGAGTGCGATGGCCACAGATACGCAGTATTTT
CDR3 protein: CAWSAMATDTQYF

V gene: TRBV11-2
clone size: few
D gene: TRBD2
J gene: TRBJ2-7
CDR3 DNA: TGTGCCAGCAGCTTATGGGTAGCGGGCGCTGCGAGGTCCTACGAGCAGTACTTC
CDR3 protein: CASSLWVAGAARSYEQYF

V gene: TRBV5-1
clone size: .
D gene: TRBD2
J gene: TRBJ2-1
CDR3 DNA: TGCGCCAGCAGCTTGTCTTTGCGGGAGTTCGATGAGCAGTTCTTC
CDR3 protein: CASSLSLREFDEQFF

V gene: TRBV24-1
clone size: .
D gene: TRBD2
J gene: TRBJ2-7
CDR3 DNA: TGTGCCACCATTGTAGACCCCGGGGGGATAGGCGAGCAGTACTTC
CDR3 protein: CATIVDPGGIGEQYF

V gene: TRBV10-3
clone size: .
D gene: .
J gene: TRBJ2-3
CDR3 DNA: TGTGCCATCAGTGCTCCAGGGTGGTCGACGCAGTATTTT
CDR3 protein: CAISAPGWSTQYF

V gene: TRBV29-1
clone size: .
D gene: .
J gene: TRBJ1-6
CDR3 DNA: TGCAGCGTCCTAGAACAGGATGGGGCATCACCCCTCCACTTT
CDR3 protein: CSVLEQDGASPLHF

V gene: TRBV24-1
clone size: .
D gene: .
J gene: TRBJ2-5
CDR3 DNA: TGTGCCACCACAGATGGTAGTAGCGGCAAAGAGACCCAGTACTTC
CDR3 protein: CATTDGSSGKETQYF

V gene: TRBV28
clone size: .
D gene: TRBD1
J gene: TRBJ2-1
CDR3 DNA: TGTGCCAGCATACCCCAAGACAGGGTCGATGAGCAGTTCTTC
CDR3 protein: CASIPQDRVDEQFF

V gene: TRBV9
clone size: once
D gene: .
J gene: TRBJ1-1
CDR3 DNA: TGTGCCAGCAGCGTAGGACAGGAGGAGGAAGCTTTCTTT
CDR3 protein: CASSVGQEEEAFF

V gene: TRBV28
clone size: .
D gene: .
J gene: TRBJ1-5
CDR3 DNA: TGTGCCAGCACCCCAGGGTCCCTCCAGCCCCAGCATTTT
CDR3 protein: CASTPGSLQPQHF

V gene: TRBV7-7
clone size: once
D gene: TRBD1
J gene: TRBJ2-1
CDR3 DNA: TGTGCTAGCAGCCAAGACAGGGGTGGCGATGAGCAGTTCTTC
CDR3 protein: CASSQDRGGDEQFF

V gene: TRBV7-9
clone size: .
D gene: .
J gene: TRBJ2-3
CDR3 DNA: TGTGCCAGCAGCGCCTCTGGGGGCGTAGATACGCAGTATTTT
CDR3 protein: CASSASGGVDTQYF

V gene: TRBV5-4
clone size: .
D gene: .
J gene: TRBJ2-6
CDR3 DNA: TGTGCCAGCAGCTCTGGAAGGGGGCGGGACAGCTCTGGGGCCAACGTCCTGACTTTC
CDR3 protein: CASSSGRGRDSSGANVLTF

V gene: TRBV11-3
clone size: .
D gene: TRBD1
J gene: TRBJ1-6
CDR3 DNA: TGTGCCAGCAGCTTAGATCGGGGGACAGGGAATTCACCCCTCCACTTT
CDR3 protein: CASSLDRGTGNSPLHF

V gene: TRBV2
clone size: few
D gene: TRBD1
J gene: TRBJ1-2
CDR3 DNA: TGTGCCAGCAGTGAAGCGGGAAAGGGGGCTACTAGTGGCTACACCTTC
CDR3 protein: CASSEAGKGATSGYTF

V gene: TRBV3-1/TRBV3-2
clone size: .
D gene: .
J gene: TRBJ1-1
CDR3 DNA: TGTGCCAGCAGCCAGTTAGAGGGAGGGACTGAAGCTTTCTTT
CDR3 protein: CASSQLEGGTEAFF

V gene: TRBV7-9
clone size: few
D gene: .
J gene: TRBJ2-2
CDR3 DNA: TGTGCCAGCAGCTTAGGGTCCCTAATCGGGATCTCCGGGGAGCTGTTTTTT
CDR3 protein: CASSLGSLIGISGELFF

V gene: TRBV10-1
clone size: .
D gene: .
J gene: TRBJ2-1
CDR3 DNA: TGCGCCAGCAGTACCCGGGGTGAGCAGTTCTTC
CDR3 protein: CASSTRGEQFF

V gene: TRBV18
clone size: .
D gene: .
J gene: TRBJ2-7
CDR3 DNA: TGTGCCAGCTCACCACCCGGGACAAGAACCCTCGAGCAGTACTTC
CDR3 protein: CASSPPGTRTLEQYF

V gene: TRBV2
clone size: .
D gene: TRBD1
J gene: TRBJ1-5
CDR3 DNA: TGTGCCAGCAGTGGGACAGGGGGAACTCAGCCCCAGCATTTT
CDR3 protein: CASSGTGGTQPQHF

V gene: TRBV7-6
clone size: .
D gene: .
J gene: TRBJ1-2
CDR3 DNA: TGTGCCAGCAGCCCGGACAGTTTAAGTACCTATGGCTACACCTTC
CDR3 protein: CASSPDSLSTYGYTF

V gene: TRBV19
clone size: .
D gene: TRBD2
J gene: TRBJ2-1
CDR3 DNA: TGTGCCAGTAGTAGAGTAGCGGGTGGGTCCTCCTACAATGAGCAGTTCTTC
CDR3 protein: CASSRVAGGSSYNEQFF

V gene: TRBV7-9
clone size: few
D gene: .
J gene: TRBJ1-1
CDR3 DNA: TGTGCCAGCAGCCCTCAGATTGGCACTGAAGCTTTCTTT
CDR3 protein: CASSPQIGTEAFF

V gene: TRBV10-3
clone size: .
D gene: .
J gene: TRBJ1-5
CDR3 DNA: TGTGCCATCTCCTCGGAGGGGACTCAGCCCCAGCATTTT
CDR3 protein: CAISSEGTQPQHF

V gene: TRBV27
clone size: .
D gene: .
J gene: TRBJ2-7
CDR3 DNA: TGTGCCAGCAGTTCCGGGAACTACGAGCAGTACTTC
CDR3 protein: CASSSGNYEQYF

V gene: TRBV7-9
clone size: .
D gene: .
J gene: TRBJ1-1
CDR3 DNA: TGTGCCAGCAGCCTTGCCGCGGCTCACACGACTTTCTTT
CDR3 protein: CASSLAAAHTTFF

V gene: TRBV5-4
clone size: .
D gene: TRBD2
J gene: TRBJ2-5
CDR3 DNA: TGTGCCAGCAGACCAGGGACTAGCGGTCGTAGAGAAGAGACCCAGTACTTC
CDR3 protein: CASRPGTSGRREETQYF

V gene: TRBV30
clone size: .
D gene: TRBD2
J gene: TRBJ2-1
CDR3 DNA: TGTGCCTGGAGTGGAGGTAGCGGGAGCAGTGAGCAGTTCTTC
CDR3 protein: CAWSGGSGSSEQFF

V gene: TRBV28
clone size: .
D gene: .
J gene: TRBJ2-7
CDR3 DNA: TGTGCCAGCAGTTCACGAAGGGACAATTCCTACGAGCAGTACTTC
CDR3 protein: CASSSRRDNSYEQYF

V gene: TRBV5-1
clone size: .
D gene: TRBD2
J gene: TRBJ2-1
CDR3 DNA: TGCGCCAGCAGCTTGGGTAGCGGGAGGGTCAAGTTAGTCTCCAATGAGCAGTTCTTC
CDR3 protein: CASSLGSGRVKLVSNEQFF

V gene: TRBV2
clone size: .
D gene: TRBD1
J gene: TRBJ1-5
CDR3 DNA: TGTGCCAGCGCATTCGGACAGGGCAATCAGCCCCAGCATTTT
CDR3 protein: CASAFGQGNQPQHF

V gene: TRBV7-9
clone size: .
D gene: .
J gene: TRBJ1-5
CDR3 DNA: TGTGCCAGCAGCTGGGAGTATAGCAATCAGCCCCAGCATTTT
CDR3 protein: CASSWEYSNQPQHF

V gene: TRBV18
clone size: .
D gene: .
J gene: TRBJ2-5
CDR3 DNA: TGTGCCAGCTCACCAACGACTAGTCATAAAGAGACCCAGTACTTC
CDR3 protein: CASSPTTSHKETQYF

V gene: TRBV7-9
clone size: .
D gene: TRBD1
J gene: TRBJ2-3
CDR3 DNA: TGTGCCAGCAGCCTTGGACAGGGGACAGATACGCAGTATTTT
CDR3 protein: CASSLGQGTDTQYF

V gene: TRBV3-1/TRBV3-2
clone size: many
D gene: .
J gene: TRBJ1-6
CDR3 DNA: TGTGCCAGCGCCTCCCGGGGGATTTCGTCCCTCCACTTT
CDR3 protein: CASASRGISSLHF

V gene: TRBV7-8
clone size: .
D gene: .
J gene: TRBJ2-7
CDR3 DNA: TGTGCCAGCAGCCCTAACCCGGGGGAGCAGTACTTC
CDR3 protein: CASSPNPGEQYF

V gene: TRBV25-1
clone size: once
D gene: TRBD1
J gene: TRBJ2-7
CDR3 DNA: TGTGCCAGCAGTGAAAATAAAGGGGACAGGTCCTACGAGCAGTACTTC
CDR3 protein: CASSENKGDRSYEQYF

V gene: TRBV6-5
clone size: .
D gene: TRBD2
J gene: TRBJ2-1
CDR3 DNA: TGTGCCAGCATGATGGCGGGAGGGGGGAATGAGCAGTTCTTC
CDR3 protein: CASMMAGGGNEQFF

V gene: TRBV3-1/TRBV3-2
clone size: .
D gene: .
J gene: TRBJ2-6
CDR3 DNA: TGTGCCAGCAGCTATTCTGGGGCCAACGTCCTGACTTTC
CDR3 protein: CASSYSGANVLTF

V gene: TRBV15
clone size: .
D gene: .
J gene: TRBJ2-5
CDR3 DNA: TGTGCCACCAGCAGAGCGGCCTCGGCAGCCGGGGAGACCCAGTACTTC
CDR3 protein: CATSRAASAAGETQYF

V gene: TRBV4-2
clone size: .
D gene: .
J gene: TRBJ1-4
CDR3 DNA: TGTGCCAGCAGCCGGACGGGGGTGGGCGGTAATGAAAAACTGTTTTTT
CDR3 protein: CASSRTGVGGNEKLFF